Given below is one T cell receptor beta chain in context. Its antigen is unidentified. This entry is derived from a study of T cells in localized non-small cell lung cancer. Overall study results and limits: Out of the top 100 tumor clones, a median approximately 50 were seen in adjacent lung. With higher T cell density in blood came longer overall survival. Only one tumor region went through sequencing, so heterogeneity may still be there. Uninvolved adjacent lung had higher T cell clonality than tumor and all other tissues.

V lost 4 bases and J lost 0, with 7 bases in between. CDR3 size: 14 residues. Per the germline V gene, CDR1 is SEHNR and CDR2 is FQNEAQ (reference sequence). The assay was immunoSEQ multiplex PCR, and TCRdb's table has in-frame clones only and misses some. The table includes some 140,000 clones, 70% to 90% detected once. This specimen consisted of peripheral blood, obtained before any cancer treatment. This chain joins TRBV7-9 and TRBJ2-1; no reliable D call. The source is a female donor at least 60 years old with stage I lung adenocarcinoma. The CDR3 sequence: CASSWGSSYNEQFF. The CDR3 DNA is TGTGCCAGCAGCTGGGGTAGCTCCTACAATGAGCAGTTCTTC. Full variable domain (missing parts from reference TRBV7-9 and TRBJ2-1): DTGVSQNPRHKITKRGQNVTFRCDPISEHNRLYWYRQTLGQGPEFLTYFQNEAQLEKSRLLSDRFSAERPKGSFSTLEIQRTEQGDSAMYLCASSWGSSYNEQFFGPGTRLTVL.